This record covers a single T cell receptor (beta chain). Its antigen is unknown. The sample comes from a study of a mutant IDH1 vaccine in newly diagnosed glioma. For the study at large: Vaccine administration was initiated 4-6 weeks following radiotherapy alone, or with temozolomide cycles. Visit V12 happened at week 35; visit V13 happened at week 47. Those enrolled had earlier been treated with radiotherapy, temozolomide, or both, mostly both.

Generated by immunoSEQ multiplex PCR, the TCRdb table keeps only in-frame clones and is missing some. The table includes around 29,000 clones, more than 75% detected once. Time point: week 35, safety follow-up. The content of each vaccine dose was 300 ug of mutant IDH1 20-mer peptide, and topical imiquimod accompanied it. Germline loops: CDR1 SGHAT, CDR2 FQNNGV. Trimming stripped 8 bases from V and 3 bases from J, with 8 bases between. This CDR3 has 11 amino acids. The gene calls are TRBV11-2 and TRBJ2-7; D is possibly TRBD2 (6 bases). This receptor was taken from a man between 50 and 59 years old with glioma. Sequenced material: PBMCs, taken from a glioma patient whose treatment included an IDH1 peptide vaccine. In DNA form, the CDR3 reads TGTGCCAGCGGGCGGGGCTACGAGCAGTACTTC. Its translation: CASGRGYEQYF.